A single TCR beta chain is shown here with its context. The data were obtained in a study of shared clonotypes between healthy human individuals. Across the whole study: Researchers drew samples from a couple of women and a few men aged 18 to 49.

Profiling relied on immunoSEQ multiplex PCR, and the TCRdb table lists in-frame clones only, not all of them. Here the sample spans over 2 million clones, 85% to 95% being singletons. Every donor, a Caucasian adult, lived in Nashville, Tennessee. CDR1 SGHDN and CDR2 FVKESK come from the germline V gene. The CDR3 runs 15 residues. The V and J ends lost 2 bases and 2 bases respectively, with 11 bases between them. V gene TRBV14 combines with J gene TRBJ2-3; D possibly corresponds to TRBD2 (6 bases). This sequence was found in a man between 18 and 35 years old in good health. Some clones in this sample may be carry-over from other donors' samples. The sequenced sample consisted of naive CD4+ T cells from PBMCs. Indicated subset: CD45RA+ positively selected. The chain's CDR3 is CASSQLSGDTDTQYF. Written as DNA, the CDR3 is TGTGCCAGCAGCCAACTGTCGGGGGACACAGATACGCAGTATTTT.